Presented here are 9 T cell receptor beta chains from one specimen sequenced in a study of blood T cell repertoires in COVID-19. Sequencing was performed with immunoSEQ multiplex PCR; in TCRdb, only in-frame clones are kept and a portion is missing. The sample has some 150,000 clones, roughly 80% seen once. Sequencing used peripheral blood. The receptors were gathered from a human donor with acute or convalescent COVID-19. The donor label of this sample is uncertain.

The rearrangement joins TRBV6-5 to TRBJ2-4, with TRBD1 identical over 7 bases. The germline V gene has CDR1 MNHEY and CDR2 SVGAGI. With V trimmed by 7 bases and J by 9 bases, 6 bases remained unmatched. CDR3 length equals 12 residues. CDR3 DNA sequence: TGTGCCAGCACCCAGGGGGACGGCATTCAGTACTTC. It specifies CASTQGDGIQYF.

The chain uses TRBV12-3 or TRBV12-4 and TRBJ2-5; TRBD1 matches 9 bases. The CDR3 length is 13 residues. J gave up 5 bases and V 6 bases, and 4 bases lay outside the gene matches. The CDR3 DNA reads TGTGCCAGCAGGGAACAGGGGGCCGAGACCCAGTACTTC. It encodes CASREQGAETQYF.

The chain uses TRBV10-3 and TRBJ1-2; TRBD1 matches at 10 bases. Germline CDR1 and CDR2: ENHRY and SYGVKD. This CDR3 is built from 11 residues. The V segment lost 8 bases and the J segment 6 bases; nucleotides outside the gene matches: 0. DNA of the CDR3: TGTGCCATCGGGACAGGGGATGGCTACACCTTC. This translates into CAIGTGDGYTF.

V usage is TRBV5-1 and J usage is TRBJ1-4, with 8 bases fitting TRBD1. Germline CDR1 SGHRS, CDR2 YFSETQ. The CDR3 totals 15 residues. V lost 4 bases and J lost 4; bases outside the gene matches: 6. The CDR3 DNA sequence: TGCGCCAGCAGCGGCACAGGGGGATTTAATGAAAAACTGTTTTTT. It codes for CASSGTGGFNEKLFF.

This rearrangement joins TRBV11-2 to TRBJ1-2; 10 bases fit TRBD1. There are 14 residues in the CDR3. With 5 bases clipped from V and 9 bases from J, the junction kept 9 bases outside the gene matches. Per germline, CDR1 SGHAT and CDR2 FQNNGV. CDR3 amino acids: CASSLVDRGLSYTF. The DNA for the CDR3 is TGTGCCAGCAGCCTGGTCGACAGGGGGCTAAGCTACACCTTC. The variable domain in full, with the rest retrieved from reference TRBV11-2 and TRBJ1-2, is EAGVAQSPRYKIIEKRQSVAFWCNPISGHATLYWYQQILGQGPKLLIQFQNNGVVDDSQLPKDRFSAERLKGVDSTLKIQPAKLEDSAVYLCASSLVDRGLSYTFGSGTRLTVV.

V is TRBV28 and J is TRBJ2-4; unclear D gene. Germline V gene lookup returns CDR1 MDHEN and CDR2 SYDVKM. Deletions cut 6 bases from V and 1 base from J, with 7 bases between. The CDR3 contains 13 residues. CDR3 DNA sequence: TGTGCCAGCAGCCCTCCGGCCAAAAACATTCAGTACTTC. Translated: CASSPPAKNIQYF.

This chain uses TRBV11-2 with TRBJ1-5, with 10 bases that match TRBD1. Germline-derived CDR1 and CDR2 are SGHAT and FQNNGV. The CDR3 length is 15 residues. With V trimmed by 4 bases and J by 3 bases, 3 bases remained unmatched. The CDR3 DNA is TGTGCCAGCAGCTCGGACAGGGGGTTCAATCAGCCCCAGCATTTT. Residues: CASSSDRGFNQPQHF.

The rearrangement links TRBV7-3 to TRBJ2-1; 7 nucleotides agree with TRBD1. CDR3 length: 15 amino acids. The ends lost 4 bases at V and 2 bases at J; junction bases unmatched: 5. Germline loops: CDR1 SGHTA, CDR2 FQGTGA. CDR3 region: CASSSMTGTYNEQFF. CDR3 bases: TGTGCCAGCAGCTCGATGACAGGGACCTACAATGAGCAGTTCTTC.

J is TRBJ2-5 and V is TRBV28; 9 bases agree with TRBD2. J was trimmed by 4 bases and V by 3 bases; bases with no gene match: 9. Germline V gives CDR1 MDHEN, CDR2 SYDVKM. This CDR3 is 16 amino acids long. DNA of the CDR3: TGTGCCAGCAGTTTTTCGGCGGGAGGGCCCGTAGAGACCCAGTACTTC. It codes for CASSFSAGGPVETQYF. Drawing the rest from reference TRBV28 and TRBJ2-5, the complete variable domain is DVKVTQSSRYLVKRTGEKVFLECVQDMDHENMFWYRQDPGLGLRLIYFSYDVKMKEKGDIPEGYSVSREKKERFSLILESASTNQTSMYLCASSFSAGGPVETQYFGPGTRLLVL.